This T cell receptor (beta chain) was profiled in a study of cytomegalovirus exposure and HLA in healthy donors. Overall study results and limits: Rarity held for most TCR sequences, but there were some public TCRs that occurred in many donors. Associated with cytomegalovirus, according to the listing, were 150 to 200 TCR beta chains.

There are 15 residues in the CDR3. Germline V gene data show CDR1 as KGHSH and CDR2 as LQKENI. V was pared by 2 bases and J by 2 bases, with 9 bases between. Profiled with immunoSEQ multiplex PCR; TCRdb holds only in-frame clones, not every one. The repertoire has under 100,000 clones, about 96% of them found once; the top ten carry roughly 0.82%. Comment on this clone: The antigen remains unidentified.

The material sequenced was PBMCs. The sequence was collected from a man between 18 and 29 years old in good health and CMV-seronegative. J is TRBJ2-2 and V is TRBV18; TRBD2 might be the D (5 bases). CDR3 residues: CASSPGAANTGELFF. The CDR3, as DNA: TGTGCCAGCTCACCAGGAGCGGCAAACACCGGGGAGCTGTTTTTT.